This T cell receptor (beta chain) originates from a study of radiation and T cells in renal cell carcinoma. Study-wide results and caveats: From baseline, blood top tumor clonotypes peaked at 2 weeks post-radiation. No pretreatment tumor biopsies were available for baseline clonotypes.

As for time point: baseline pretreatment blood. Treatment meaning: 15 Gy SBRT to primary tumor, nephrectomy 4 weeks later. Blood was sampled at baseline, 2 weeks and 4 weeks after SBRT. This renal cell carcinoma was of the clear cell type. Germline lookup yields CDR1 MNHEY and CDR2 SVGAGI. The CDR3 extends over 14 amino acids. The V segment lost 6 bases and the J segment 10 bases; nucleotides outside the gene matches: 7. Note on this clone: Its target is unknown.

The data were produced by immunoSEQ multiplex PCR, yet TCRdb's version contains in-frame clones alone and is incomplete. Among under 65,000 clones, around 72% were seen once, and the ten largest hold 7.3%. This receptor was taken from a man between 60 and 75 years old with renal cell carcinoma. The chain recombines TRBV6-5 with TRBJ1-6; TRBD1 matches at 9 bases. The sequences come from blood, collected from a patient whose treatment included radiotherapy and nephrectomy. The CDR3 DNA is TGTGCCAGCAGCCGGACAGGGGATGAATCACCCCTCCACTTT. Encoded protein: CASSRTGDESPLHF.